The 8 T cell receptor beta chains below all came from one sample that was sequenced in a study of regulatory T cells in long-lasting Graves disease. CDR3-region Arm-PCR and iRepertoire HTBI primers produced the TCR beta libraries. From the multiplex PCR reads, TCRdb called clonotypes with MiXCR, one entry per CDR3 protein. The sample holds about 540,000 distinct CDR3 sequences; about 13% are singletons and the top ten take about 10%. The sample's time point: newly diagnosed GD, antithyroid drugs for less than 3 months. RNA isolated from PBMCs was used to make the TCR library. The same data also contributed to another study, on T cells in Graves' hyperthyroidism and ophthalmopathy.

The starting material was peripheral blood mononuclear cells (PBMCs), obtained at new diagnosis, from a patient treated with antithyroid drugs. The origin of the receptors is a man aged 30-40 years with Graves disease.

This clonotype has at least ten counts. V gene TRBV11-2 combines with J gene TRBJ2-2, with a weak D call TRBD2 (5 bases). Germline V gives CDR1 SGHAT, CDR2 FQNNGV. The CDR3 extends over 14 amino acids. Trimming took 6 bases from V and 2 from J, leaving 10 bases between them. CDR3 DNA: TGTGCCAGCAGTTTAAGACTAAACACCGGGGAGCTGTTTTTT. Translated: CASSLRLNTGELFF.

This clonotype was seen only a few times. This chain uses TRBV9 with TRBJ2-7; 14 bases are shared with TRBD2. V gave up 2 bases and J gave up 4 bases; unmatched junction bases: 11. This CDR3 is built from 18 residues. Germline V gene data show CDR1 as SGDLS and CDR2 as YYNGEE. The CDR3 DNA reads TGTGCCAGCAGCGTTGGGGGACTAGCGGGAGTCGGGCTTTACGAGCAGTACTTC. Translating gives CASSVGGLAGVGLYEQYF. Combining the CDR3 with reference TRBV9 and TRBJ2-7 gives the whole variable domain DSGVTQTPKHLITATGQRVTLRCSPRSGDLSVYWYQQSLDQGLQFLIQYYNGEERAKGNILERFSAQQFPDLHSELNLSSLELGDSALYFCASSVGGLAGVGLYEQYFGPGTRLTVT.

The chain is built from TRBV12-3 or TRBV12-4 and TRBJ1-1; a weak D match, TRBD1 (5 bases). V was shortened by 5 bases and J by 6 bases, with 10 bases between the two germline ends. The CDR3 has 12 amino acids. The CDR3 spells CASSPGSPEAFF. The CDR3, as DNA: TGTGCCAGCAGTCCAGGGTCCCCTGAAGCTTTCTTT.

Concerning this clonotype itself: This could be a read error, since a much larger clone is one nucleotide away. V usage is TRBV5-1 and J usage is TRBJ2-7; D is undetermined. Germline lookup yields CDR1 SGHRS and CDR2 YFSETQ. CDR3 length: 13 amino acids. The ends were cut back, 0 bases at V and 10 bases at J, with 14 bases in the middle. CDR3 sequence (DNA): TGCGCCAGCAGCTTGGGGGAATCGGCACACCAGTACTTC. Encoded protein: CASSLGESAHQYF.

Worth noting for this clonotype: This could be a read error, since a much larger clone is one nucleotide away. V gene TRBV6-2 or TRBV6-3 combines with J gene TRBJ2-1; D remains ambiguous. This CDR3 has 14 amino acids. The germline CDR1 and CDR2 sequences are MNHEY and SVGEGT. The DNA for the CDR3 is TGTGCCAGCAGTTTTAGGGATGCCCGCAATGAGCGGTTCTTC. Residues: CASSFRDARNERFF.

The sample holds many counts of this clonotype. The V call is TRBV6-2 or TRBV6-3, the J call TRBJ1-2; maybe TRBD1 (5 bases). The CDR3 loop spans 14 amino acids. Trimming took off 2 bases at V and 8 bases at J, with 15 bases between the two ends. The germline CDR1 and CDR2 sequences are MNHEY and SVGEGT. The CDR3 nucleotides read TGTGCCAGCAGTTACCTCCCGACAGATACGGGCTACACCTTC. Its protein is CASSYLPTDTGYTF.

Ten or more counts support this clonotype. This chain joins TRBV12-3 or TRBV12-4 and TRBJ2-7; 7 bases map to TRBD2. There are 11 residues in the CDR3. V gave up 5 bases and J gave up 5 bases; unmatched junction bases: 0. The CDR3 DNA reads TGTGCCAGCAGTGGGGGGGACGAGCAGTACTTC. This gives the protein CASSGGDEQYF.

This clonotype was seen more than once but under ten times. Given a much more abundant clone one base away, this may be a read error. The chain couples TRBV27 to TRBJ2-7; 9 positions match TRBD1. The CDR3 runs 17 residues. The germline V gene has CDR1 MNHEY and CDR2 SMNVEV (reference sequence). This CDR3 reads CACRKTGTGSTSYEQYF. CDR3 DNA sequence: TGTGCCTGCAGGAAAACCGGGACAGGGAGTACCTCCTACGAGCAGTACTTC.